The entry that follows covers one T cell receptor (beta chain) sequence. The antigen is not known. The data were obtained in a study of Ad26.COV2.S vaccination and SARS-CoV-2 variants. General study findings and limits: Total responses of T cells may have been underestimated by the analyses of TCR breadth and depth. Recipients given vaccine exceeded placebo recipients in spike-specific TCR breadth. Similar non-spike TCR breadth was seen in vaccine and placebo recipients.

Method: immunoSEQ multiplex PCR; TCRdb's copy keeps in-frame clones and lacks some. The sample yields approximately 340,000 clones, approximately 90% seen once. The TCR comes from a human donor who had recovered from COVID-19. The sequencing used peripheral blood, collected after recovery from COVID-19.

For the CDR3, the DNA is TGTGCCAGCTCACTAGCGGGGACTGAAGATACGCAGTATTTT. Its protein product is CASSLAGTEDTQYF. This chain links TRBV18 with TRBJ2-3, with TRBD2 matching over 8 bases. The J segment lost 5 bases and the V segment lost 4 bases, leaving 5 bases of the junction unmatched. The CDR3 length is 14 residues. Per germline, CDR1 KGHSH and CDR2 LQKENI.